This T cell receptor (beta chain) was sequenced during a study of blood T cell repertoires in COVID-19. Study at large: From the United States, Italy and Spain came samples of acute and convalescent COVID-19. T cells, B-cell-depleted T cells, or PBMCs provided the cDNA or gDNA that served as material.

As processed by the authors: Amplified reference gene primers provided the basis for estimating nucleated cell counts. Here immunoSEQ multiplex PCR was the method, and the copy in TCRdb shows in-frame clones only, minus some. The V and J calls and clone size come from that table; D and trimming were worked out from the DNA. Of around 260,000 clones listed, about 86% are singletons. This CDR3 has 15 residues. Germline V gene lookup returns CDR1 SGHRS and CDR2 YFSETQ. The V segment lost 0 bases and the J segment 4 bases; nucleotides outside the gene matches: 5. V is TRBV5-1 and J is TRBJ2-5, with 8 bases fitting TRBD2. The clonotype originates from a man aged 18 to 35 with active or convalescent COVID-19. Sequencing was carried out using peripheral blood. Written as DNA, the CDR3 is TGCGCCAGCAGCTTGGTCAGCGGGGGAGGAGAGACCCAGTACTTC. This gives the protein CASSLVSGGGETQYF.